This TCR beta chain derives from a study of beta chain features in type 1 diabetes. Germline CDR1 and CDR2: GTSNPN and SVGIG (reference sequence). V lost 0 bases and J lost 2; bases outside the gene matches: 0. CDR3 length equals 14 residues. Heparinised blood was drawn once per donor, averaging around 120 mL. Cells sorted by CD45RO/CCR7/CD25/CD127/CD95/CD27 comprised CD4+ naive, central memory, regulatory and stem cell-like memory cells. Populations obtained by sorting all exceeded 95% purity. Investigators reverse transcribed all isolated RNA, so they sequenced expressed TCRB transcripts. Profiling relied on immunoSEQ multiplex PCR, and the TCRdb table lists in-frame clones only, not all of them. The sample records some 300,000 clones, 7% to 9% being singletons.

Sequenced input: central memory CD4+ T cells from blood. The rearrangement uses TRBV30 and TRBJ2-7; TRBD2 aligns across 11 bases. This receptor was identified in a woman aged 18-30 years in good health. CDR3 protein: CAWSVGLAAYEQYF. The CDR3 DNA reads TGTGCCTGGAGTGTGGGACTAGCGGCCTACGAGCAGTACTTC.